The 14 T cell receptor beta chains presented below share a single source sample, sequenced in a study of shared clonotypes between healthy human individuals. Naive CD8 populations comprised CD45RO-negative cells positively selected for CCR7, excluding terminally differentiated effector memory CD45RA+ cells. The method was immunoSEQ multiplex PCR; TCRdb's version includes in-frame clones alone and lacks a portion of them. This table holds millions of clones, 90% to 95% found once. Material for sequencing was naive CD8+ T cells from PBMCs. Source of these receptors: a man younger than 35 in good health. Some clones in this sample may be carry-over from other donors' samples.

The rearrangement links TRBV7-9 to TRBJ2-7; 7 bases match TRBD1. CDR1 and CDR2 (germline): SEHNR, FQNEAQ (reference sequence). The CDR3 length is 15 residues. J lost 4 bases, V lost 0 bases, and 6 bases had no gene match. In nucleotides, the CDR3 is TGTGCCAGCAGCTTAGCGATAGGACAGGTTTACGAGCAGTACTTC. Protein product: CASSLAIGQVYEQYF.

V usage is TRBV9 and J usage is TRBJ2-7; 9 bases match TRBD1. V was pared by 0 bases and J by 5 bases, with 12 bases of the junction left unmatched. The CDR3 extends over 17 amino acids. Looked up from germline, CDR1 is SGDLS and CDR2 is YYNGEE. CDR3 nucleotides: TGTGCCAGCAGCGTAGCTGAGGCCTCGGGGACAGGGCACGAGCAGTACTTC. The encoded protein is CASSVAEASGTGHEQYF.

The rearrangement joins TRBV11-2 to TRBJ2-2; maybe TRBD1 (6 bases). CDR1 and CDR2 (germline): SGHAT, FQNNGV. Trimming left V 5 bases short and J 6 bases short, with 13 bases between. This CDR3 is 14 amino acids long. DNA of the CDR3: TGTGCCAGCAGCCAAAACAGGGCAGCCGGGGAGCTGTTTTTT. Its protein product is CASSQNRAAGELFF.

Here the CDR3 DNA reads TGTGCCAGCAGCCTACTCCTAGCGGGGATGGGCGAGACCCAGTACTTC. This sequence encodes CASSLLLAGMGETQYF. The chain couples TRBV7-2 to TRBJ2-5, with TRBD2 identical over 9 bases. Germline V gene data show CDR1 as SGHTA and CDR2 as FQGNSA. J lost 5 bases, V lost 5 bases, and 12 bases had no gene match. This CDR3 has 16 residues.

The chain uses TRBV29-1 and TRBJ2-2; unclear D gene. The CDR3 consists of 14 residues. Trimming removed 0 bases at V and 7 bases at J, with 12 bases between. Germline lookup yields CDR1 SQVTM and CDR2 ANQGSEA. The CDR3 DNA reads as TGCAGCGTTGAAGATTACGGGTCAGGCGGGGAGCTGTTTTTT. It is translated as CSVEDYGSGGELFF.

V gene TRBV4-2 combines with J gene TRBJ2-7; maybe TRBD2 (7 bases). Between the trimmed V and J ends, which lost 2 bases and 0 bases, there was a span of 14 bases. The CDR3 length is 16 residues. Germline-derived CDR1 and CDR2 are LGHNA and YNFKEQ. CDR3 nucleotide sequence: TGTGCCAGCAGCCAATTACAGGGACTAAGCTCCTACGAGCAGTACTTC. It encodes CASSQLQGLSSYEQYF.

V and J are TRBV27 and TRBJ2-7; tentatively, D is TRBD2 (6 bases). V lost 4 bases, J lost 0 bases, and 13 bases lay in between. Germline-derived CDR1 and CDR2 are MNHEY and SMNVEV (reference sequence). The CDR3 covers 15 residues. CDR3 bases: TGTGCCAGCAGTTCAACGGAGGGAGGCTCCTACGAGCAGTACTTC. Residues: CASSSTEGGSYEQYF.

The DNA for the CDR3 is TGCGCCAGCAGCCCGGAACCGGGACAAGGGATTCCCTACGAGCAGTACTTC. Translation: CASSPEPGQGIPYEQYF. The chain uses TRBV5-1 and TRBJ2-7; possibly TRBD1 for D (6 bases). CDR1 SGHRS and CDR2 YFSETQ come from the germline V gene. CDR3 length equals 17 residues. Trimming removed 4 bases at V and 2 bases at J, with 22 bases between.

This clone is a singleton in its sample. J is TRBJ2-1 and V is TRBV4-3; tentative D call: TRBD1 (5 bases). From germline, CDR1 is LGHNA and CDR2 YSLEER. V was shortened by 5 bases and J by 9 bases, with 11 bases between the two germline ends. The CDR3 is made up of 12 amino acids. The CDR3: CASSRGVGEQFF. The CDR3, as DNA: TGCGCCAGCAGCAGGGGCGTGGGTGAGCAGTTCTTC.

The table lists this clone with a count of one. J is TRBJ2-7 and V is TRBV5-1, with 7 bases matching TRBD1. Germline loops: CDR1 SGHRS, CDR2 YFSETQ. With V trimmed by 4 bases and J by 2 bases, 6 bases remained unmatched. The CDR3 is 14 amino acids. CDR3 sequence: CASSGTGTAYEQYF. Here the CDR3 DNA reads TGCGCCAGCAGCGGAACCGGGACAGCCTACGAGCAGTACTTC.

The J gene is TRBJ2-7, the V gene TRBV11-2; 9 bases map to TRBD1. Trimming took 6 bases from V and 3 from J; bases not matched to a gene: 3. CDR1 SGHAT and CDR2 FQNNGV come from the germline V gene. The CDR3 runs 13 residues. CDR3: CASRQGAFYEQYF. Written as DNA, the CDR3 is TGTGCCAGCAGACAGGGGGCTTTCTACGAGCAGTACTTC.

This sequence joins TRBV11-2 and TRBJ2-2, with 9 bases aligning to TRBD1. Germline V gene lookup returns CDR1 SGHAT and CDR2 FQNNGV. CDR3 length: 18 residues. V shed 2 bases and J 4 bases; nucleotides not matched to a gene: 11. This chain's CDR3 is CASSLILGQGRTTGELFF. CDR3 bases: TGTGCCAGCAGCTTAATTTTAGGACAGGGGAGAACCACCGGGGAGCTGTTTTTT.

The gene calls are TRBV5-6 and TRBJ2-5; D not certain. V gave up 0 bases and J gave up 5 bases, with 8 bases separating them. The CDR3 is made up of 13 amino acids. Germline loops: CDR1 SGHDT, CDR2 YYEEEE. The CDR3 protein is CASSLEPLETQYF. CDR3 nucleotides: TGTGCCAGCAGCTTGGAGCCCCTGGAGACCCAGTACTTC.

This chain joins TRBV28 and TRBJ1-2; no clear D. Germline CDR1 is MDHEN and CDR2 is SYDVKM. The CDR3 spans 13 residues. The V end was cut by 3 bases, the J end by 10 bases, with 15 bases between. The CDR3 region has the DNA TGTGCCAGCAGTTTGGGCGTATTCGAGGTCTACACCTTC. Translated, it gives CASSLGVFEVYTF.